This passage covers 3 T cell receptor beta chains from one sample sequenced in a study of cytomegalovirus exposure and HLA in healthy donors. Primers: 60 Vbeta forward and 13 Jbeta reverse. This table comes from immunoSEQ multiplex PCR, and its TCRdb copy is limited to in-frame clones, with some not included. Found here are tens of thousands of clones, 78% of them singletons; the top ten hold roughly 1.5%. The source material was PBMCs. These receptors came from a female donor in good health and CMV-seronegative.

The rearrangement uses TRBV7-2 and TRBJ2-2; D may be TRBD1 (5 bases). CDR1 SGHTA and CDR2 FQGNSA come from the germline V gene. This CDR3 comprises 14 residues. Trimming stripped 1 base from V and 6 bases from J, with 9 bases between. The CDR3 coding sequence is TGTGCCAGCAGCTTAGTGTCAGGGCCCGGGGAGCTGTTTTTT. This gives the protein CASSLVSGPGELFF.

The chain links TRBV7-9 to TRBJ2-7, with D possibly matching TRBD2 (6 bases). The CDR3 runs to 15 residues. Deletions cut 4 bases from V and 4 bases from J, with 17 bases between. Germline V CDR1 and CDR2: SEHNR, FQNEAQ (reference sequence). For the CDR3, the DNA is TGTGCCAGCAGCTCCGCGGGACGTAGGTCTTACGAGCAGTACTTC. Its protein is CASSSAGRRSYEQYF.

V gene TRBV5-6 combines with J gene TRBJ2-4, with a possible D match to TRBD2 (5 bases). The CDR3 is 17 amino acids. Between the trimmed V and J ends, which lost 4 bases and 2 bases, there was a span of 19 bases. The germline V gene encodes CDR1 SGHDT and CDR2 YYEEEE. In DNA, the CDR3 is TGTGCCAGCAGCCGCTATCTGGGAGAGATCACCAAAAACATTCAGTACTTC. Protein: CASSRYLGEITKNIQYF.